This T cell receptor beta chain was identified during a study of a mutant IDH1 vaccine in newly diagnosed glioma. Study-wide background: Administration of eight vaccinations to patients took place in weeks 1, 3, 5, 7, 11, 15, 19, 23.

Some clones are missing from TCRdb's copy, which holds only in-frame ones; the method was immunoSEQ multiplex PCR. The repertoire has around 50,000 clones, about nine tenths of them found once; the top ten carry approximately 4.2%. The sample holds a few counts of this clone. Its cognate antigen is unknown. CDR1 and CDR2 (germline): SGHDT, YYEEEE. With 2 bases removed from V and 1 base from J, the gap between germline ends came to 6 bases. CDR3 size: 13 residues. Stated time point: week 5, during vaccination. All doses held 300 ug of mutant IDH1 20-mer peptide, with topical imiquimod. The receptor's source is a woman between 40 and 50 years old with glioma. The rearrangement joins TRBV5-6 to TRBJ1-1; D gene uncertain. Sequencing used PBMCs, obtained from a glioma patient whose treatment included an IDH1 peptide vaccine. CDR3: CASSLTWNTEAFF. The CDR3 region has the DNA TGTGCCAGCAGCTTAACATGGAACACTGAAGCTTTCTTT.